The 13 T cell receptor beta chains below come from one sample, sequenced in a study of regulatory T cells in long-lasting Graves disease. Construction of the TCR beta libraries employed iRepertoire HTBI primers in conjunction with Arm-PCR of CDR3 regions. MiXCR, run by TCRdb on the multiplex PCR reads, gives a single entry per CDR3 protein. Here the sample spans a few hundred thousand distinct CDR3 sequences, around 20% being singletons. Time point indicated: persistent/refractory GD, antithyroid drugs over 5 years with positive TRAb. PBMC-derived RNA was used for the TCR library. The sample was peripheral blood mononuclear cells (PBMCs), taken when the disease was refractory, from a patient treated with antithyroid drugs. These receptor sequences come from a female donor with Graves disease.

In this sample, this clonotype turned up many times. The chain uses TRBV5-1 and TRBJ2-2, with D hard to call. CDR3 length equals 14 residues. V dropped 5 bases and J dropped 5 bases, with 13 bases sitting between them. Germline V gives CDR1 SGHRS, CDR2 YFSETQ. CDR3 in DNA: TGCGCCAGCAGACTGGCCGATCCGACCGGGGAGCTGTTTTTT. Residues: CASRLADPTGELFF.

About this clonotype itself: One base away lies a much larger clone, so this may be a sequencing read error. This rearrangement joins TRBV2 to TRBJ2-5; D tentatively reads TRBD1 or TRBD2 (5 bases each). The V gene lost 6 bases and the J gene lost 2 bases, with 19 bases spanning the gap. CDR3 length: 16 amino acids. CDR1 is SNHLY and CDR2 is FYNNEI in the germline V gene. CDR3 sequence (DNA): TGTGCCAGCAGCGGGGCCCCAACTGCAATTCAAGAGACCCAGTACTTC. This sequence encodes CASSGAPTAIQETQYF.

This clonotype was seen a few times. This chain connects TRBV20-1 to TRBJ2-5; D is perhaps TRBD1 or TRBD2 (6 bases each). The CDR3 extends over 16 amino acids. In germline, CDR1 is DFQATT, CDR2 SNEGSKA (reference sequence). Trimming pared 1 base from V and 1 base from J, leaving 16 bases between. The CDR3 here is CSARAGAISGQETQYF. The CDR3 DNA sequence: TGCAGTGCTAGAGCGGGGGCCATTAGCGGCCAAGAGACCCAGTACTTC.

The CDR3 DNA is TGTGCCAGCAGCTTGGTCGCGGGAGGGGGTCCTGAGACCCAGTACTTC. The encoded protein is CASSLVAGGGPETQYF. The V call is TRBV5-5, the J call TRBJ2-5; 9 bases match TRBD2. With 0 bases clipped from V and 5 bases from J, the junction kept 8 bases outside the gene matches. This CDR3 has 16 amino acids. The germline V gene encodes CDR1 SGHKS and CDR2 YYEKEE (reference sequence).

This clonotype turned up a few times. This chain joins TRBV10-1 and TRBJ2-7; D uncertain. The CDR3 is 13 amino acids. CDR1 is WNHNN, CDR2 SYGVQD, per germline (reference sequence). With 4 bases removed from V and 4 bases from J, the gap between germline ends came to 11 bases. The CDR3 sequence is CASSVPGSYEQYF. The CDR3 DNA follows: TGCGCCAGCAGTGTTCCGGGCTCTTACGAGCAGTACTTC.

The J gene is TRBJ2-3, the V gene TRBV15; tentatively, D is TRBD2 (6 bases). V was pared by 2 bases and J by 0 bases, with 15 bases between. Germline V CDR1 and CDR2: LNHNV, YYDKDF (reference sequence). The length of the CDR3 is 17 residues. This chain's CDR3 is CATSRPSRGTSTDTQYF. As DNA, the CDR3 is TGTGCCACCAGCAGACCAAGCCGGGGGACTAGCACAGATACGCAGTATTTT.

The chain links TRBV5-1 to TRBJ2-7; 8 bases are shared with TRBD2. This CDR3 spans 15 amino acids. V gave up 1 base and J gave up 7 bases; unmatched junction bases: 10. The germline V gene has CDR1 SGHRS and CDR2 YFSETQ. DNA of the CDR3: TGCGCCAGCAGCTTGTTTAGGACACCGGGGGGGGAGCAGTACTTC. Residues: CASSLFRTPGGEQYF.

The CDR3 sequence is CASSLARAGGLSGANVLTF. DNA for the CDR3: TGTGCCAGCAGCTTAGCGCGGGCAGGGGGCCTCTCTGGGGCCAACGTCCTGACTTTC. The chain carries TRBV7-8 and TRBJ2-6, with TRBD1 identical over 8 bases. Trimming removed 0 bases from V and 0 bases from J; junction bases left unmatched: 7. Germline-derived CDR1 and CDR2 are SGHVS and FQNEAQ. The CDR3 consists of 19 residues.

This clonotype was seen only a few times. The rearrangement uses TRBV20-1 and TRBJ2-2; D remains unclear. V dropped 4 bases and J dropped 4 bases, with 10 bases sitting between them. This CDR3 comprises 13 residues. Germline V lookup: CDR1 DFQATT, CDR2 SNEGSKA (reference sequence). CDR3 amino acids: CSAKITITGELFF. CDR3 nucleotides: TGCAGTGCTAAAATTACAATCACCGGGGAGCTGTTTTTT.

This clonotype was counted at least ten times. V gene TRBV20-1 combines with J gene TRBJ2-2; 7 bases are a match to TRBD1. The CDR3 spans 16 residues. Germline CDR1 is DFQATT and CDR2 is SNEGSKA (reference sequence). With V trimmed by 0 bases and J by 5 bases, 9 bases remained unmatched. Written as DNA, the CDR3 is TGCAGTGCTAGAGATCCGACAGGGATAGCAACCGGGGAGCTGTTTTTT. It translates to CSARDPTGIATGELFF.

Ten or more counts support this clonotype. This rearrangement joins TRBV12-3 or TRBV12-4 to TRBJ2-7; no clear D gene. CDR3 length: 14 amino acids. V gave up 5 bases and J gave up 2 bases, with 13 bases separating them. The CDR3 coding sequence is TGTGCCAGCAGTGGGGTTGTGCCTCCCTACGAGCAGTACTTC. Protein product: CASSGVVPPYEQYF.

The rearrangement joins TRBV12-3 or TRBV12-4 to TRBJ2-3; D unresolved. The CDR3 totals 14 residues. V gave up 2 bases and J gave up 4 bases, with 10 bases separating them. CDR3 nucleotides: TGTGCCAGCAGTTTAATGTCCCTCTCAGATACGCAGTATTTT. Its translation: CASSLMSLSDTQYF.

This clonotype has at least ten counts. The chain combines TRBV28 with TRBJ1-3, with 7 bases fitting TRBD1. The germline V gene has CDR1 MDHEN and CDR2 SYDVKM. The junction had 5 bases not matched to a gene; V was cut back by 5 bases and J by 1 base. This CDR3 spans 15 amino acids. The CDR3 spells CASSRNRGSGNTIYF. In DNA form, the CDR3 reads TGTGCCAGCAGTCGGAACAGGGGTTCTGGAAACACCATATATTTT.